The 12 T cell receptor beta chains given below trace back to one sample, sequenced in a study of tumor and adjacent non-tumor tissue in lung cancer. TCRbeta libraries were built with three rounds of nested PCR, modified from ARM-PCR. Using its own MiXCR run on the multiplex PCR reads, TCRdb lists one record per CDR3 protein. The table includes around 82,000 distinct CDR3 sequences, roughly 80% detected once. RNA was extracted from bulk tissue without any cell sorting. This non-tumor lung sample came from over 3 cm beyond the tumor edge. Specimen: distant non-tumor lung tissue. The receptor source for this set is a man between 60 and 75 years old with non-small cell lung cancer.

In the case of this clonotype: The junction does not match germline at one end; this may be a read error. This sequence joins TRBV6-2 or TRBV6-3 and TRBJ2-7; perhaps TRBD2 as D (5 bases). Germline V CDR1 and CDR2: MNHEY, SVGEGT. The CDR3 totals 16 residues. DNA for the CDR3: TGTGCCAACAGTTCCCCGGGCGGGCCCTCTCTCTACGAGCAGTACTTC. Protein sequence: CANSSPGGPSLYEQYF.

Comments on this clonotype: Mismatch with germline at one junction end may stem from a read error. The chain uses TRBV11-2 and TRBJ1-6; D is possibly TRBD1 (5 bases). Germline loops: CDR1 SGHAT, CDR2 FQNNGV. The CDR3 totals 14 residues. CDR3 residues: CASSLTGDNSPLHF. CDR3 DNA: TGTGCCAGCAGCTTAACAGGCGATAATTCACCCCTCCATTTT.

As for this clonotype: An end of the junction does not agree with germline; a read error may underlie this. The rearrangement uses TRBV6-5 and TRBJ2-6, with 9 bases identical to TRBD2. The CDR3 runs 17 residues. Germline V gene lookup returns CDR1 MNHEY and CDR2 SVGAGI. The CDR3 bases are TGTGCCACCAGTTTAGCGGGGGCCAGCCCTGGAGCCAACGTCCTGACTTTC. Translating it yields CATSLAGASPGANVLTF.

On this clonotype: Germline and junction disagree at one end, which may indicate a read error. The chain has TRBV11-1 and TRBJ2-5; 9 nucleotides line up with TRBD1. The germline V gene encodes CDR1 SGHAT and CDR2 FQDESV (reference sequence). This CDR3 spans 15 amino acids. CDR3 protein: CDSSPFDRGREAQYF. The CDR3 bases are TGTGACAGCAGCCCCTTCGACAGGGGGAGAGAGGCCCAGTACTTC.

A few counts support this clonotype. J is TRBJ1-2 and V is TRBV2; TRBD1 matches 8 bases. The CDR3 runs 15 residues. Trimming cost V 7 bases and J 1 base; bases outside gene matches: 8. Germline CDR1 SNHLY, CDR2 FYNNEI. DNA of the CDR3: TGTGCCAGCATCCCCAGGGGGCGACTTAACTATGGCTACACCTTC. Protein product: CASIPRGRLNYGYTF.

This chain links TRBV4-3 with TRBJ1-1; D unclear. The CDR3 sequence is 16 residues long. V gave up 0 bases and J gave up 2 bases, with 13 bases separating them. Germline lookup yields CDR1 LGHNA and CDR2 YSLEER. The CDR3 nucleotides are TGCGCCAGCAGCCAAGATCTTAGTCAGTACAACACTGAAGCTTTCTTT. Translated: CASSQDLSQYNTEAFF.

As to this clonotype: This CDR3 fails to terminate in the conserved phenylalanine or tryptophan, so it likely reflects a read error. The chain joins TRBV7-9 to TRBJ1-4; no firm D call. CDR3 length: 11 residues. Germline lookup yields CDR1 SEHNR and CDR2 FQNEAQ (reference sequence). The DNA for the CDR3 is TGTACCAGCAGTGCCGGCGGAAAACTGTTTTCT. This translates into CTSSAGGKLFS.

Of note for this clonotype: The junction and the germline gene differ at one end; a read error may be behind it. The chain employs TRBV10-2 and TRBJ2-1; 7 bases are a match to TRBD2. The CDR3 spans 15 residues. Germline CDR1 reads WSHSY; CDR2 reads SAAADI. CDR3 DNA sequence: TGCGCCAGCAACGGACTAGTGGGAGCGCTAAATGAGCAGCTCTTC. Its translation is CASNGLVGALNEQLF.

The rearrangement uses TRBV6-5 and TRBJ2-1; weak D call: TRBD1 (6 bases). Per germline, CDR1 MNHEY and CDR2 SVGAGI. The CDR3 runs to 15 residues. V was pared by 5 bases and J by 10 bases, with 21 bases between. CDR3 sequence (DNA): TGTGCCAGCAGTGCCGGGGTGGGGGCGGTGGTCGAGCAGTTCTTC. Its protein is CASSAGVGAVVEQFF.

The chain employs TRBV20-1 and TRBJ2-3; 7 nucleotides agree with TRBD1. This CDR3 has 15 residues. The V segment lost 3 bases and the J segment 3 bases; nucleotides outside the gene matches: 9. CDR1 is DFQATT, CDR2 SNEGSKA, per germline (reference sequence). CDR3 sequence reads: CSASPPDRATDTQYF. CDR3 nucleotide sequence: TGCAGTGCTAGCCCGCCAGACAGGGCGACAGATACGCAGTATTTT.

As to this clonotype: The missing conserved phenylalanine or tryptophan at the end of this CDR3 makes a read error likely. The chain combines TRBV4-2 with TRBJ2-5; D is uncertain. The V end lost 0 bases, the J end lost 1 base, and 9 bases lay between the germline ends. CDR1 and CDR2 from the germline V gene are LGHNA and YNFKEQ. This CDR3 is built from 15 residues. This chain's CDR3 is CASSQDIPFQETQYS. For the CDR3, the DNA is TGTGCCAGCAGCCAAGATATACCCTTCCAAGAGACCCAGTACTCC.

Points on this clonotype: Likely a read error: the CDR3 ends without its conserved phenylalanine or tryptophan. This CDR3 is CSVESGSRDTQYL. Here the CDR3 DNA reads TGCAGCGTTGAAAGCGGGAGTAGGGATACGCAGTATTTA. The chain joins TRBV29-1 to TRBJ2-3; 8 bases map to TRBD2. This CDR3 has 13 residues. In germline, CDR1 is SQVTM, CDR2 ANQGSEA. The J segment lost 6 bases and the V segment lost 2 bases, leaving 4 bases of the junction unmatched.